The source of this T cell receptor beta chain is a study of T cell responses to AZD1222 COVID-19 vaccine. The study's findings and limits: Baseline testing showed seropositivity in only a handful of AZD1222 recipients. Clonal diversity was possibly underestimated; the donors were predominantly white British and more often female.

Measured with immunoSEQ multiplex PCR; TCRdb has only the in-frame clones, and not every one. Here the sample spans roughly 80,000 clones, roughly 89% being singletons. V lost 2 bases to trimming and J lost 2 bases; unmatched junction nucleotides: 2. Looked up from germline, CDR1 is LGHDT and CDR2 is YNNKEL (reference sequence). The CDR3 consists of 16 residues. As for this clone: Its antigen remains unidentified.

The receptor was isolated from an adult who received the AZD1222 COVID-19 vaccine. The specimen comprised peripheral blood, sampled 28 days after the second AZD1222 dose. The rearrangement links TRBV3-1 (or the pseudogene TRBV3-2) to TRBJ2-5, with 13 bases fitting TRBD2. The CDR3 protein is CASSQPGLAGQETQYF. DNA for the CDR3: TGTGCCAGCAGCCAACCGGGACTAGCGGGACAAGAGACCCAGTACTTC.